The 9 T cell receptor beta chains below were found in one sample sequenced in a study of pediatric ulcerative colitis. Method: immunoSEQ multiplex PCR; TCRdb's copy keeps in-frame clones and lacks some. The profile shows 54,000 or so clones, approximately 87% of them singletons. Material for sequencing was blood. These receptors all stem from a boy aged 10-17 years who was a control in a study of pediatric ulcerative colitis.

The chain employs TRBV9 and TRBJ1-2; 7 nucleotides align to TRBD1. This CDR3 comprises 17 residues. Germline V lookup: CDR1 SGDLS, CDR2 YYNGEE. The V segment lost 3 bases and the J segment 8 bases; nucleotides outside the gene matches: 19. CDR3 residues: CASSETTGPAFSRGYTF. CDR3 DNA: TGTGCCAGCAGCGAGACGACAGGGCCTGCCTTTTCGAGGGGCTACACCTTC.

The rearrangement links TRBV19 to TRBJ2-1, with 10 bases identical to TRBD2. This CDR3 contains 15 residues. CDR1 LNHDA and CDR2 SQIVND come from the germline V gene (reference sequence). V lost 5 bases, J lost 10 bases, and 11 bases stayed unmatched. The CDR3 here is CASSGPGLASREQFF. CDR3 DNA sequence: TGTGCCAGTAGTGGGCCGGGACTAGCGAGTCGGGAGCAGTTCTTC.

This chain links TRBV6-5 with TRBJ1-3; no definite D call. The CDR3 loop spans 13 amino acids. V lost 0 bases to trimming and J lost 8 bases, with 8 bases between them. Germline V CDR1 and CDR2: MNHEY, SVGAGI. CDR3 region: CASSYSSGDTIYF. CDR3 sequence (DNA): TGTGCCAGCAGTTACTCCTCCGGGGACACCATATATTTT.

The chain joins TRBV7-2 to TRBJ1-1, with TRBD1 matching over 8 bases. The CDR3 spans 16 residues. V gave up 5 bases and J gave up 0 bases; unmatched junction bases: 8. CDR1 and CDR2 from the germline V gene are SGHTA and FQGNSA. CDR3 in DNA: TGTGCCAGCAGCCTAAGGACAGGGCTCATGAACACTGAAGCTTTCTTT. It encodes CASSLRTGLMNTEAFF.

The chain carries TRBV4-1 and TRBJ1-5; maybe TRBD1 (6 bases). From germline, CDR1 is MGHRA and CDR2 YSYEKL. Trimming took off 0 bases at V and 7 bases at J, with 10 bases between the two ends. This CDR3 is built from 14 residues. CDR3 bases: TGCGCCAGCAGCCAAGACAGGGGAGGGCAGCCCCAGCATTTT. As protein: CASSQDRGGQPQHF.

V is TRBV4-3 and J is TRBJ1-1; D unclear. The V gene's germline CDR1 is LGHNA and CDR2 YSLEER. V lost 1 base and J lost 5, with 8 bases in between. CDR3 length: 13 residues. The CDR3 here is CASSQVVQTEAFF. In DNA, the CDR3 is TGCGCCAGCAGCCAAGTGGTCCAGACTGAAGCTTTCTTT.

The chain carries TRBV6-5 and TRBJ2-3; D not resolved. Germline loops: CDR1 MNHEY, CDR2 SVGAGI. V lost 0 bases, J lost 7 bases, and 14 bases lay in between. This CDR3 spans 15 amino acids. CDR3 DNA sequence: TGTGCCAGCAGTTACTCCCGAAACATGTCGTATACGCAGTATTTT. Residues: CASSYSRNMSYTQYF.

The CDR3: CASSLSRENEQYF. The CDR3 nucleotides are TGCGCCAGCAGTCTGAGCAGGGAGAACGAGCAGTACTTC. The chain links TRBV23-1 to TRBJ2-5, with D tentatively TRBD1 or TRBD2 (5 bases each). The end of the DNA is better explained by TRBJ2-7, so the J call may be wrong. TRBV23-1 is treated as an ORF (open reading frame) with a function not yet certain. The CDR3 is 13 amino acids.

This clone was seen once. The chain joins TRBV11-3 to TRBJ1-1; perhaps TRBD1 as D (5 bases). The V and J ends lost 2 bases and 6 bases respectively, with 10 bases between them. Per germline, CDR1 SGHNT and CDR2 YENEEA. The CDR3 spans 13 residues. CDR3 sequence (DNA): TGTGCCAGCAGCTTACTCAGGGAATCTGAAGCTTTCTTT. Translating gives CASSLLRESEAFF.